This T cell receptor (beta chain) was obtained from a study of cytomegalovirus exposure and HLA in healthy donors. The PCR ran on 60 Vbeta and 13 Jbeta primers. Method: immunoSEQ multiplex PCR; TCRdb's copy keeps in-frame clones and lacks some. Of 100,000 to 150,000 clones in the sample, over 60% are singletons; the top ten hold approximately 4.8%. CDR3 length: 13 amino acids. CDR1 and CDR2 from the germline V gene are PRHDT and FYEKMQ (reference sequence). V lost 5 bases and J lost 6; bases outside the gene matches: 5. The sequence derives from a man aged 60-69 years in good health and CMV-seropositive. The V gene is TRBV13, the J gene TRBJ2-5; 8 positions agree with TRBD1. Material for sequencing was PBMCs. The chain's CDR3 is CASSPTGDQTQYF. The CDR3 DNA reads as TGTGCCAGCAGCCCGACAGGGGATCAGACCCAGTACTTC.